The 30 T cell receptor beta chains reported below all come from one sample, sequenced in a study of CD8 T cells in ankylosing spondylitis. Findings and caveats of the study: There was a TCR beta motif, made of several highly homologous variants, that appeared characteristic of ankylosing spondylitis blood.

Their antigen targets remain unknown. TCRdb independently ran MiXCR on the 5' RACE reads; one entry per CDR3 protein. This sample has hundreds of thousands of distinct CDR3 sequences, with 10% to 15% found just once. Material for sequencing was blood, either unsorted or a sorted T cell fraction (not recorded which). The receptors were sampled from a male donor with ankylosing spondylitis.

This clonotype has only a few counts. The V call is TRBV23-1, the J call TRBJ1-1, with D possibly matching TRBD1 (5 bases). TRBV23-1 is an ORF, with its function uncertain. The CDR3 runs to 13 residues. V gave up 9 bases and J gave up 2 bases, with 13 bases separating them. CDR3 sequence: CARWDEDNTEAFF. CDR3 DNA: TGCGCCAGGTGGGACGAGGATAACACTGAAGCTTTCTTT.

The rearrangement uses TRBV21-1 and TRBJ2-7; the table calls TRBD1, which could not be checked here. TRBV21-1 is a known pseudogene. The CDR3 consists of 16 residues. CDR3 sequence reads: CASSMTGRGRTYEQYF. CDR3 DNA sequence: TGTGCCAGCAGCATGACGGGACGGGGGCGCACCTACGAGCAGTACTTC.

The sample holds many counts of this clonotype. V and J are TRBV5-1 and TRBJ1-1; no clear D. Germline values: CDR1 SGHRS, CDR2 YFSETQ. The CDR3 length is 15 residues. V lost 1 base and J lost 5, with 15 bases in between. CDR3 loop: CASSLRALLETEAFF. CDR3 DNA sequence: TGCGCCAGCAGCTTGAGGGCCCTCTTGGAGACTGAAGCTTTCTTT.

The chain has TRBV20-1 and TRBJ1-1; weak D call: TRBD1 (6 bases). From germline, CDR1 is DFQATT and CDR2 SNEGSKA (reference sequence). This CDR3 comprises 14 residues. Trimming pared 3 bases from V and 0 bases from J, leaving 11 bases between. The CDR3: CSASRGPMNTEAFF. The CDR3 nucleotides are TGCAGTGCTAGTCGGGGGCCAATGAACACTGAAGCTTTCTTT.

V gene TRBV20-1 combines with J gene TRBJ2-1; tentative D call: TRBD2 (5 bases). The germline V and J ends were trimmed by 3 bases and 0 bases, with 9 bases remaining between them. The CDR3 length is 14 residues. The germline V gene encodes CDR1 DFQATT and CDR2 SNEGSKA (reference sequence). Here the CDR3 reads CSASGESSYNEQFF. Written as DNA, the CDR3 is TGCAGTGCTAGCGGGGAGAGCTCCTACAATGAGCAGTTCTTC.

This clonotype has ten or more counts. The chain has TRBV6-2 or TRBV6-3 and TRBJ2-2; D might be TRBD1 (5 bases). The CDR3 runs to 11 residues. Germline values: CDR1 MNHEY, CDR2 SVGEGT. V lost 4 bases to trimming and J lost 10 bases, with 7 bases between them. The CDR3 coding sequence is TGTGCCAGCAGTTTAGGGGAGGAGCTGTTTTTT. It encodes CASSLGEELFF.

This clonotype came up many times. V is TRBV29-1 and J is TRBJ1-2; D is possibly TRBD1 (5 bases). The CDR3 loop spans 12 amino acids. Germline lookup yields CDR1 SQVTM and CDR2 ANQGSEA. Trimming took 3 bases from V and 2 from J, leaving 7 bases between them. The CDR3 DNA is TGCAGCGTTGACGGGACCAACTATGGCTACACCTTC. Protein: CSVDGTNYGYTF.

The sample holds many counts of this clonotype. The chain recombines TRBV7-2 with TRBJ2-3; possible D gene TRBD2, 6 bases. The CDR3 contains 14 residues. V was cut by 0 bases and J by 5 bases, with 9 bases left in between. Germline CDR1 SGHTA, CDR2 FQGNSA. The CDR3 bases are TGTGCCAGCAGCTTAGCGGGGGGTATAGATACGCAGTATTTT. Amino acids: CASSLAGGIDTQYF.

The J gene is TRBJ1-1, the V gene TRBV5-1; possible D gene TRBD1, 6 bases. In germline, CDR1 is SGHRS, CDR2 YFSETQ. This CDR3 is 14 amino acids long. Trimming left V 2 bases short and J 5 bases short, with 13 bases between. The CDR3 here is CASSFGGLLTEAFF. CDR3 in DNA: TGCGCCAGCAGCTTTGGGGGGCTCTTGACTGAAGCTTTCTTT.

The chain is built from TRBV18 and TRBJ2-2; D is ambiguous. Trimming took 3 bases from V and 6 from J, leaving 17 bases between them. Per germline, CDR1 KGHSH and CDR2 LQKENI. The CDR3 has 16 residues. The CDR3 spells CASSPVRREAPGELFF. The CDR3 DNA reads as TGTGCCAGCTCACCCGTGCGGAGAGAGGCCCCCGGGGAGCTGTTTTTT.

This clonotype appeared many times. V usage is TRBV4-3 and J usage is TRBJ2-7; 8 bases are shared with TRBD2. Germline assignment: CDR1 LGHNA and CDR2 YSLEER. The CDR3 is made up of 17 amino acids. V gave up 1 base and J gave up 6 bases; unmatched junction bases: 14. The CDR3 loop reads CASSQGHDAGGPREQYF. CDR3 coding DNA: TGCGCCAGCAGCCAAGGGCATGATGCGGGAGGCCCCCGCGAGCAGTACTTC.

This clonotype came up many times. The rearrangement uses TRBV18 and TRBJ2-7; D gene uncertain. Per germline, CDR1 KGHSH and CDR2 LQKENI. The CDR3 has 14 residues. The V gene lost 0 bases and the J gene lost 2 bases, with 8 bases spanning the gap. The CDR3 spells CASSPPGLPYEQYF. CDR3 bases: TGTGCCAGCTCACCACCAGGGCTACCCTACGAGCAGTACTTC.

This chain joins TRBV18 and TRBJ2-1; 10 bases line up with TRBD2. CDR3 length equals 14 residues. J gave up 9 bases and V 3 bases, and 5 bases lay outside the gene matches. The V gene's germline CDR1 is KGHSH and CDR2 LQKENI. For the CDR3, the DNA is TGTGCCAGCTCACCGGCTAGCGGGAGAGGTGAGCAGTTCTTC. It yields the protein CASSPASGRGEQFF.

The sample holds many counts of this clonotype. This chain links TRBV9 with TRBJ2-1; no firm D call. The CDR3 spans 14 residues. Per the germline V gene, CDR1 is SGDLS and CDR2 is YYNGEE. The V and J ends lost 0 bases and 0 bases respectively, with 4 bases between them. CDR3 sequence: CASSVVNSYNEQFF. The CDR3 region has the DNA TGTGCCAGCAGCGTAGTCAACTCCTACAATGAGCAGTTCTTC.

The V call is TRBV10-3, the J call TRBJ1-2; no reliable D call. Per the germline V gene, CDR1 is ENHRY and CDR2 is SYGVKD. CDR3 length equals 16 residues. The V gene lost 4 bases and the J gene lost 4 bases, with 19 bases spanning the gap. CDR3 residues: CAISGTGLLKSYGYTF. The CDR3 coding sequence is TGTGCCATCAGTGGCACGGGTCTACTCAAGAGCTATGGCTACACCTTC.

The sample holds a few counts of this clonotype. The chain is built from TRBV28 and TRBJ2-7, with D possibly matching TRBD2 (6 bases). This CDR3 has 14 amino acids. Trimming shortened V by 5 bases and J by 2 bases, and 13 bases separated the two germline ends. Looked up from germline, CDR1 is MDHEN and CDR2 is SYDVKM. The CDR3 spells CASSVHRGTYEQYF. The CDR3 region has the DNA TGTGCCAGCAGTGTTCACCGGGGGACCTACGAGCAGTACTTC.

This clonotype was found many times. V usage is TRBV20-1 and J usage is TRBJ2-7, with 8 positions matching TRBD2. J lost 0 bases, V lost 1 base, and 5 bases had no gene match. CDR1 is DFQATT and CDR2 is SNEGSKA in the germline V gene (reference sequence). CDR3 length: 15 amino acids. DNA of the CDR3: TGCAGTGCTAGAGCGGCCAGCGGGGGCTCCTACGAGCAGTACTTC. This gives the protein CSARAASGGSYEQYF.

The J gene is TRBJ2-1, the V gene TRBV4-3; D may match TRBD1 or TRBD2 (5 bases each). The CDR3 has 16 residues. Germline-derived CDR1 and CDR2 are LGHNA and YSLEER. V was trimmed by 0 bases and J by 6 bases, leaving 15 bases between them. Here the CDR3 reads CASSQDYLNGGNEQFF. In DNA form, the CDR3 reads TGCGCCAGCAGCCAAGATTATTTGAATGGGGGCAATGAGCAGTTCTTC.

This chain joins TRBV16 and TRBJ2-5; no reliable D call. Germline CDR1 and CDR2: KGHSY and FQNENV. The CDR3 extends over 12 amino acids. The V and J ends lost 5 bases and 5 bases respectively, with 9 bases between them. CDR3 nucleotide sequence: TGTGCCAGCAGCTACAGTTCGGAGACCCAGTACTTC. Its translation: CASSYSSETQYF.

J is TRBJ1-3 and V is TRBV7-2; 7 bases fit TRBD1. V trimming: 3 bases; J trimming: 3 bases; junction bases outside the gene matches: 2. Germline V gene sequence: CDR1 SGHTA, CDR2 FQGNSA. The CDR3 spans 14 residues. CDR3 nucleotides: TGTGCCAGCAGCTTCAACAGGGGTGGAAACACCATATATTTT. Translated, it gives CASSFNRGGNTIYF.

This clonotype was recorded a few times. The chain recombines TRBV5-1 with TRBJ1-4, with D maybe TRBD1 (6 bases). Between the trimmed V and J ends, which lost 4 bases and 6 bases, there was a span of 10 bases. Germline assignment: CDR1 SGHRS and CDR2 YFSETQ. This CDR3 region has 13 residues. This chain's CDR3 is CASSPGVDEKLFF. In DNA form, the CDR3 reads TGCGCCAGCAGCCCAGGGGTGGATGAAAAACTGTTTTTT.

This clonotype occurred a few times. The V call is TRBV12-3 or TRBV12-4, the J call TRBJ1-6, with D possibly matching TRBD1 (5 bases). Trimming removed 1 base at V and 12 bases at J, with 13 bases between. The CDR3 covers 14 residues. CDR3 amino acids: CASSLVGVLLPLHF. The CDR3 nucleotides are TGTGCCAGCAGTTTAGTAGGGGTGCTACTACCCCTCCACTTT.

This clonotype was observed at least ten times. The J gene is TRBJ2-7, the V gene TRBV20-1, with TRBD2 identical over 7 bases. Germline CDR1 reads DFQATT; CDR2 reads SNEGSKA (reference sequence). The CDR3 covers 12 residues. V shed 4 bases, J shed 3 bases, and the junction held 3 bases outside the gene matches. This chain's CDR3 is CSAIPSGYEQYF. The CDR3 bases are TGCAGTGCTATACCTAGCGGCTACGAGCAGTACTTC.

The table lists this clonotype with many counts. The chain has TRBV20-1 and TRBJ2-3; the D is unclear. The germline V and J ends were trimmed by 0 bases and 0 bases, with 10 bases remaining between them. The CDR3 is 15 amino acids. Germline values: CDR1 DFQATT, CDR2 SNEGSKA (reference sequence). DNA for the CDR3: TGCAGTGCTAGAGAGGCCCGGATAAGCACAGATACGCAGTATTTT. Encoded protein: CSAREARISTDTQYF.

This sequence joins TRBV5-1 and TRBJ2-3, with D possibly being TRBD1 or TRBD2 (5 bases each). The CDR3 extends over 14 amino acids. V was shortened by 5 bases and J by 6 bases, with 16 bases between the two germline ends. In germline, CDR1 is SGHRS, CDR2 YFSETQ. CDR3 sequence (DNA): TGCGCCAGCAGTTTCCGGGATGGGGCGGATACGCAGTATTTT. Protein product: CASSFRDGADTQYF.

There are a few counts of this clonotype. The CDR3 spells CASSSGQYTDTQYF. The CDR3 region has the DNA TGCGCCAGCAGCTCGGGACAGTACACAGATACGCAGTATTTT. The chain uses TRBV5-1 and TRBJ2-3, with 7 bases matching TRBD1. V was clipped by 3 bases and J by 2 bases; unmatched bases: 3. This CDR3 is built from 14 residues. CDR1 SGHRS and CDR2 YFSETQ come from the germline V gene.

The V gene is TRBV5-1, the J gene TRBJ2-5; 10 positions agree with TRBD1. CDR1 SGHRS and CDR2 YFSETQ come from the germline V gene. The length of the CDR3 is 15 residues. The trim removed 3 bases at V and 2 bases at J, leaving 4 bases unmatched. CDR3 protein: CASSSGTGDQETQYF. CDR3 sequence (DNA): TGCGCCAGCAGCTCCGGGACAGGGGATCAAGAGACCCAGTACTTC.

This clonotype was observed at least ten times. CDR3 sequence: CASSQGFHDTEAFF. DNA of the CDR3: TGCGCCAGCAGCCAAGGATTTCATGACACTGAAGCTTTCTTT. J is TRBJ1-1 and V is TRBV4-1; D uncertain. CDR1 and CDR2 (germline): MGHRA, YSYEKL. CDR3 length equals 14 residues. Trimming removed 1 base from V and 3 bases from J, with 9 bases in between.

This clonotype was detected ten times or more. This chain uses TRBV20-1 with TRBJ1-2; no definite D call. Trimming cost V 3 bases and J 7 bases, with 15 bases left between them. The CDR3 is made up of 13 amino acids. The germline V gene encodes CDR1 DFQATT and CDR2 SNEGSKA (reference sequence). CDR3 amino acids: CSASRRVVIGYTF. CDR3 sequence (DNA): TGCAGTGCTAGTCGGCGTGTGGTCATTGGCTACACCTTC.

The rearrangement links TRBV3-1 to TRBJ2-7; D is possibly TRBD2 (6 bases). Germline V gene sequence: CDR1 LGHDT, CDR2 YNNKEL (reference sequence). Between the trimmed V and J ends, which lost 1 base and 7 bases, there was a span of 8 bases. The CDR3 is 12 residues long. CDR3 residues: CASSQGAGEQYF. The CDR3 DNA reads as TGTGCCAGCAGCCAAGGGGCGGGGGAGCAGTACTTC.